This is a list of T cell receptor beta chains from one sample in a study of cytomegalovirus exposure and HLA in healthy donors. Method: immunoSEQ multiplex PCR; TCRdb's copy keeps in-frame clones and lacks some. The table lists around 67,000 clones, 85% to 90% of them singletons. Sequenced material: PBMCs. The receptor set was obtained from a woman aged 30 to 39 in good health and CMV-seropositive. CDR3s include the opening cysteine and the closing phenylalanine or tryptophan. The D gene is left open where the match is weak.

d_call | j_call | v_call | cdr3_aa
TRBD2 | TRBJ2-7 | TRBV30 | CAWSVSGTGEQYF
NA | TRBJ2-2 | TRBV5-1 | CASSLHGSRTGELFF
NA | TRBJ2-1 | TRBV19 | CASRSSYNEQFF
NA | TRBJ2-7 | TRBV7-2 | CASSLAGGRYEQYF
NA | TRBJ1-1 | TRBV5-1 | CASSRDHTGSGAFF
TRBD1 | TRBJ1-4 | TRBV30 | CAWSEQGTRRKLFF
NA | TRBJ1-1 | TRBV5-6 | CASSLGGSRNREAFF
TRBD1 | TRBJ1-1 | TRBV7-9 | CASSLPGTGAGTEAFF
NA | NA | TRBV29-1 | CSVGPRQATYEQYF
TRBD2 | TRBJ2-1 | TRBV30 | CAWIDRGTSGMVNEQFF
TRBD2 | TRBJ2-1 | TRBV2 | CASSATGTSYNEQFF
NA | TRBJ2-6 | TRBV5-6 | CASSLVGRSGANVLTF
NA | TRBJ1-2 | TRBV5-5 | CASSLAGGETRYGYTF
NA | TRBJ2-7 | TRBV29-1 | CSVGGDSTYEQYF
TRBD2 | TRBJ2-5 | TRBV5-8 | CASSLGTGGAETQYF
NA | NA | TRBV29-1 | CSVGTSLNYEQYF
TRBD2 | TRBJ2-7 | TRBV27 | CASIPLGVAGYEQYF
NA | TRBJ2-7 | TRBV6-5 | CASRATRQAYEQYF
NA | TRBJ2-1 | TRBV6-5 | CASSFYRTLANEQFF
TRBD1 | TRBJ2-5 | TRBV11-3 | CASSLGQGAAGGETQYF
TRBD2 | TRBJ2-1 | TRBV7-9 | CASSYTSGRRTYNEQFF
TRBD2 | TRBJ2-7 | TRBV10-2 | CASSPSGSEQYF
TRBD2 | TRBJ2-5 | TRBV5-1 | CASSLSGGSGQETQYF
TRBD2 | TRBJ2-5 | TRBV15 | CATSRSAGPQETQYF
NA | TRBJ1-1 | TRBV19 | CASSMISATEAFF
NA | TRBJ1-2 | TRBV5-6 | CASSFGSGRNYGYTF
TRBD1 | TRBJ1-2 | TRBV29-1 | CSVRQGYGYTF
TRBD2 | TRBJ2-1 | TRBV9 | CASSPRGGPASEQFF
NA | TRBJ2-7 | TRBV25-1 | CASQPGGAFYEQYF
TRBD2 | TRBJ2-3 | TRBV9 | CASSVGGRPDTQYF
NA | TRBJ1-2 | TRBV6-6 | CASSSPGGGQNYGYTF
TRBD1 | TRBJ2-3 | TRBV28 | CASSATGGTQYF
NA | TRBJ2-1 | TRBV27 | CASSFVSIGQINEQFF
NA | TRBJ1-5 | TRBV7-9 | CASSLKGLGPQHF
TRBD1 | TRBJ1-2 | TRBV27 | CASSLSMGTGALMGGYTF
TRBD2 | TRBJ2-3 | TRBV6-5 | CASSRLAGGRDTQYF
TRBD1 | TRBJ2-7 | TRBV25-1 | CASSPDRPSYEQYF
NA | TRBJ2-7 | TRBV6-6 | CASSYSGTYSYEQYF
NA | TRBJ2-7 | TRBV7-9 | CASSFQPPRVEQYF
NA | TRBJ1-1 | TRBV7-2 | CASSLRRENTEAFF
TRBD2 | NA | TRBV7-8 | CASSLGTSAYEQYF
TRBD2 | TRBJ2-3 | TRBV5-4 | CASSQELREGSDTQYF
NA | TRBJ1-4 | TRBV19 | CASSIVQEGYEKLFF
TRBD2 | TRBJ2-2 | TRBV7-9 | CASSLAIGLAENTGELFF
NA | TRBJ2-5 | TRBV5-4 | CASSVDTGTQYF
NA | TRBJ1-3 | TRBV19 | CASTVMAGGNTIYF
TRBD1 | TRBJ1-5 | TRBV7-8 | CASSEDRVNQPQHF